A selection of T cell receptor beta chains follows, all from one sample in a study of patients and donors after allogeneic stem cell transplantation. From the RT-PCR reads, TCRdb called clonotypes with MiXCR, one entry per CDR3 protein. This table holds 150,000 to 250,000 distinct CDR3 sequences, around two fifths found once. The specimen was blood, either unsorted or a sorted T cell fraction (not recorded which). All receptors come from a human donor who was either an allogeneic HSCT recipient or a stem cell or donor lymphocyte infusion donor (not recorded which). It is not recorded whose cells these are; they may come from a transplant donor. The CDR3 runs from the conserved cysteine through the conserved F or W. D genes are given only for firm matches. Only part of the rows carry a size: once, few, many, or a class if the clone is expanded.

d_call	j_call	clone_size	v_call	cdr3_length	cdr3_nt	cdr3_aa
TRBD2	TRBJ2-1	.	TRBV20-1	17	TGCAGTGCTAGAGATGTAGCGGGAGGGCAGAGGCTCAATGAGCAGTTCTTC	CSARDVAGGQRLNEQFF
TRBD2	TRBJ2-7	few	TRBV7-9	15	TGTGCCAGCAGCTTAGCGGGAGGGCCCTCCTACGAGCAGTACTTC	CASSLAGGPSYEQYF
TRBD1	TRBJ2-7	.	TRBV19	14	TGTGCCAGTAGTCTAAGCCGGGACAGCTACGAGCAGTACTTC	CASSLSRDSYEQYF
.	TRBJ1-1	.	TRBV7-3	19	TGTGCCAGCAGCTTAAAGCCGGCGTGGCCAGGTCGTGAGGACACTGAAGCTTTCTTT	CASSLKPAWPGREDTEAFF
.	TRBJ2-7	.	TRBV27	12	TGTGCCAGCAGTGGACTCGGCTACGAGCAGTACTTC	CASSGLGYEQYF
.	TRBJ1-1	.	TRBV30	13	TGTGCCTGGAGTGTACCCAGGGACACTGAAGCTTTCTTT	CAWSVPRDTEAFF
.	TRBJ2-2	.	TRBV28	12	TGTGCCATCCGGCGGGCTCCCGGGGAGCTGTTTTTT	CAIRRAPGELFF
.	TRBJ2-1	.	TRBV23-1	15	TGCGCCAGCAGTCAACTAGTGATCCCCTCCCATGAGCAGTTCTTC	CASSQLVIPSHEQFF
.	TRBJ1-1	once	TRBV15	11	TGTGCCACCAGCAAGAACACTGAAGCTTTCTTT	CATSKNTEAFF
.	TRBJ1-1	.	TRBV12-3/TRBV12-4	12	TGTGCCAGCAGCCCACTAAGCGCTGAAGCTTTCTTT	CASSPLSAEAFF
TRBD2	TRBJ2-1	.	TRBV20-1	15	TGCAGTGCTATACTAGCGGGATATGGCTACAATGAGCAGTTCTTC	CSAILAGYGYNEQFF
TRBD2	TRBJ2-1	.	TRBV12-3/TRBV12-4	16	TGTGCCAGCAGGCTGACTAGCGGCGTTTCCTACAATGAGCAGTTCTTC	CASRLTSGVSYNEQFF
TRBD2	TRBJ2-3	.	TRBV3-1	18	TGTGCCAGCAGCCAACGCTACCAGGGACTAGCGGGCACAGATACGCAGTATTTT	CASSQRYQGLAGTDTQYF
.	TRBJ1-2	.	TRBV5-6	15	TGTGCCAGCAGCTGGGCCTTAACAGAAAACTATGGCTACACCTTC	CASSWALTENYGYTF
TRBD2	TRBJ2-3	.	TRBV4-1	16	TGCGCCAGCAGCCAGAGGGGACTAGCCGACACAGATACGCAGTATTTT	CASSQRGLADTDTQYF
.	TRBJ2-5	few	TRBV6-5	12	TGTGCCAGAGGAGGGAAACAAGAGACCCAGTACTTC	CARGGKQETQYF
.	TRBJ1-5	.	TRBV19	16	TGTGCCAGTAGTATTGAGGGCAGGGTCGCTTTTCAGCCCCAGCATTTT	CASSIEGRVAFQPQHF
.	TRBJ1-5	many	TRBV30	14	TGTGCCTGGAGTGTGGGGTTGCATGGGCAGCCCCAGCATTTT	CAWSVGLHGQPQHF
.	TRBJ1-6	.	TRBV27	16	TGTGCCAGCAGTTTATTCGCGAGCTCCTATAATTCACCCCTCCACTTT	CASSLFASSYNSPLHF
.	TRBJ1-1	few	TRBV6-5	12	TGTGCCAGCAGCCCCGCGGGGTTTGATGCTTTCTTT	CASSPAGFDAFF
.	TRBJ2-7	.	TRBV10-3	13	TGTGCCATCAAGTCGGGAGTCGTCTACGAGCAGTACTTC	CAIKSGVVYEQYF
.	TRBJ1-1	.	TRBV28	13	TGTGCCCTCCAGTCAGACCCCCAACCCGAAGCTTTCTTT	CALQSDPQPEAFF
.	TRBJ1-2	.	TRBV29-1	16	TGCAGCGTTGAGGCGGGGGGCCGCGTCTCTAACTATGGCTACACCTTC	CSVEAGGRVSNYGYTF
TRBD2	TRBJ2-1	.	TRBV7-9	19	TGTGCCAGCAGCTTAGGAGTCCGATGGACTAGCGGGAGTCCGGATGAGCAGTTCTTC	CASSLGVRWTSGSPDEQFF
.	TRBJ2-7	few	TRBV14	13	TGTGCCAGCAGCCATGACTTTGACTACGAGCAGTACTTC	CASSHDFDYEQYF
.	TRBJ1-1	few	TRBV5-1	17	TGCGCCAGCAGCTTGATGGGGCAGGGACTCCAAAACACTGAAGCTTTCTTT	CASSLMGQGLQNTEAFF
.	TRBJ2-5	.	TRBV29-1	13	TGCAGCGTTGTGGCCGACAAGGGGGAGACCCAGTACTTC	CSVVADKGETQYF
.	TRBJ2-1	.	TRBV7-2	13	TGTGCCAGCAGCTTAGAACCGTCGTCCAAGCAGTTCTTC	CASSLEPSSKQFF
.	TRBJ2-4	few	TRBV12-3/TRBV12-4	15	TGTGCCAGCAGTTTAGATGGACTGGCCAAAAACATTCAGTACTTC	CASSLDGLAKNIQYF
.	TRBJ2-2	.	TRBV11-1	13	TGTGCCAGCAGCTACGGGGGCGTCGGGGAGCTGTTTTTT	CASSYGGVGELFF
.	TRBJ1-5	few	TRBV6-5	13	TGTGCCAGCAGTTACCTTGGCAATCAGCCCCAGCATTTT	CASSYLGNQPQHF
.	TRBJ1-1	.	TRBV30	15	TGTGCCTGGAGTGCGAAATCCCTAGGAGGCACTGAAGCTTTCTTT	CAWSAKSLGGTEAFF
.	TRBJ2-1	few	TRBV27	14	TGTGCCAGCAGTTTCCCGGAACTTAGAAATGAGCAGTTCTTC	CASSFPELRNEQFF
.	TRBJ1-5	.	TRBV27	15	TGTGCCAGCAGTTTAACGGCGGCTAGCAATCAGCCCCAGCATTTT	CASSLTAASNQPQHF
.	TRBJ1-2	few	TRBV6-5	14	TGTGCCAGCAGTTACTCGCGGAATAACTATGGCTACACCTTC	CASSYSRNNYGYTF
.	TRBJ1-5	.	TRBV4-1	13	TGCGCCAGCAGCCAAGGCAAACTCCAGCCCCAGCATTTT	CASSQGKLQPQHF
.	TRBJ1-5	few	TRBV7-2	13	TGTGCCAGCAGCTTAGTCCTCGGTCAGCCCCAGCATTTT	CASSLVLGQPQHF
TRBD1	TRBJ1-4	few	TRBV5-1	16	TGCGCCAGCAGCTTGGGGACAGGGGCGTTTAATGAAAAACTGTTTTTT	CASSLGTGAFNEKLFF
.	TRBJ2-1	few	TRBV5-1	14	TGCGCCAGCAGGCCCTTAACTTTTACGGATGAGCAGTTCTTC	CASRPLTFTDEQFF
TRBD1	TRBJ1-6	few	TRBV9	15	TGTGCCAGCAGCGTAGGCGGGACAGGGTACTCACCCCTCCACTTT	CASSVGGTGYSPLHF
.	TRBJ2-1	.	TRBV6-1	15	TGTGCCACTCGGGACGCAGGGAGGTCCTACAATGAGCAGTTCTTC	CATRDAGRSYNEQFF
.	TRBJ1-2	few	TRBV12-3/TRBV12-4	13	TGTGCCAGCAGCACCGAGTTCTTCTATGGCTACACCTTC	CASSTEFFYGYTF
.	TRBJ2-7	.	TRBV9	14	TGTGCCAGCAGCGTATCTAGTACCAACTACGAGCAGTACTTC	CASSVSSTNYEQYF
TRBD1	TRBJ2-7	.	TRBV20-1	10	TGCAGTGCACCCGACAGGGAGCAGCACTTC	CSAPDREQHF
.	TRBJ1-3	few	TRBV27	14	TGTGCCAGCAGTTTAAAGGCCGCAGGGGACACCATATATTTT	CASSLKAAGDTIYF
TRBD2	TRBJ2-7	few	TRBV6-2/TRBV6-3	16	TGTGCCAGCACCCAGATAGCGGGCCGCAGCTCCTACGAGCAGTACTTC	CASTQIAGRSSYEQYF
TRBD1	TRBJ1-6	few	TRBV3-1	13	TGTGCCAGCACCGACAGGGGTAATTCACCCCTCCACTTT	CASTDRGNSPLHF
TRBD1	TRBJ1-2	.	TRBV20-1	11	TGCAAAACAGGGGACGTCTGGGGCTACACCTTC	CKTGDVWGYTF
.	TRBJ1-1	.	TRBV5-5	14	TGTGCCAGCAGCGAACCCGGCGGGGGCACTGAAGCTTTCTTT	CASSEPGGGTEAFF
.	TRBJ1-3	few	TRBV20-1	15	TGCAGTGCTAGAGAGGCCTCAGCTCGGGGAAACACCATATATTTT	CSAREASARGNTIYF
.	TRBJ2-5	.	TRBV27	13	TGTGCCAGCAGTTTACTTAGTACGGAGACCCAGTACTTC	CASSLLSTETQYF
.	TRBJ2-5	.	TRBV9	16	TGTGCCAGCAGCGTAGCTTCCCCAGGGCTAGGGGAGACCCAGTACTTC	CASSVASPGLGETQYF
.	TRBJ1-2	few	TRBV5-1	17	TGCGCCAGCAGGAAAGGTCAGGGTACCCTTCTAACTGGGGGCTACACCTTC	CASRKGQGTLLTGGYTF
TRBD1	TRBJ2-4	.	TRBV25-1	15	TGTGCCAGCAGGGGGACAGGGGGAGGCAAAAACATTCAGTACTTC	CASRGTGGGKNIQYF
.	TRBJ2-2	.	TRBV13	12	TGTGCCAGCCGTGACGGCGACGGGGAGCTGTTTTTT	CASRDGDGELFF
TRBD1	TRBJ2-7	.	TRBV19	14	TGTGCCAGTAGTTTCGACAGGGCATCCTACGAGCAGTACTTC	CASSFDRASYEQYF
TRBD2	TRBJ2-5	few	TRBV5-1	13	TGCGCCAGCAGCTCGGGACTATCAGTGACCCAGTACTTC	CASSSGLSVTQYF